Presented here are 22 T cell receptor beta chains from one specimen sequenced in a study of CD8+ T cells in alopecia areata. TCR sequencing used cDNA made by reverse transcription of extracted RNA. Method: immunoSEQ multiplex PCR; TCRdb's copy keeps in-frame clones and lacks some. The sample has some 190,000 clones; less than 65% are singletons. Indicated treatment: oral pan-JAK inhibitor, 5-10 mg twice daily. Source: CD4+ T cells sorted from blood, taken at week 24, from a patient treated with tofacitinib. The source of these receptors is a human donor with alopecia areata.

The CDR3 here is CASSLGALVTDTQYF. Written as DNA, the CDR3 is TGTGCCAGCAGTTTGGGGGCTTTGGTGACAGATACGCAGTATTTT. The V and J genes are TRBV27 and TRBJ2-3; a weak D match, TRBD1 (6 bases). The CDR3 runs 15 residues. Germline V gene data show CDR1 as MNHEY and CDR2 as SMNVEV (reference sequence). The germline V and J ends were trimmed by 3 bases and 3 bases, with 13 bases remaining between them.

The CDR3 DNA reads as TGTGCCAGCAGCCCCATAGGGCGGGGCGGGGAGCTGTTTTTT. Translating gives CASSPIGRGGELFF. The chain is built from TRBV27 and TRBJ2-2; a weak D match, TRBD2 (6 bases). Germline CDR1 and CDR2: MNHEY and SMNVEV (reference sequence). Trimming took 6 bases from V and 7 from J, leaving 15 bases between them. This CDR3 is built from 14 residues.

The rearrangement uses TRBV29-1 and TRBJ1-1, with D unclear. The germline V gene has CDR1 SQVTM and CDR2 ANQGSEA. CDR3 length equals 13 residues. Trimming stripped 1 base from V and 5 bases from J, with 11 bases between. The CDR3 DNA is TGCAGCGTTGAAGCAGGTGGTGGTACTGAAGCTTTCTTT. It is translated as CSVEAGGGTEAFF. Using reference TRBV29-1 and TRBJ1-1 for the parts outside the CDR3, the full variable domain is SAVISQKPSRDICQRGTSLTIQCQVDSQVTMMFWYRQQPGQSLTLIATANQGSEATYESGFVIDKFPISRPNLTFSTLTVSNMSPEDSSIYLCSVEAGGGTEAFFGQGTRLTVV.

The genes are TRBV30 and TRBJ2-5; possible D gene TRBD2, 5 bases. The CDR3 has 13 amino acids. In germline, CDR1 is GTSNPN, CDR2 SVGIG (reference sequence). Deletions cut 0 bases from V and 7 bases from J, with 12 bases between. CDR3 DNA sequence: TGTGCCTGGAGTGTACTAAGCGGAGGGACCCAGTACTTC. As protein: CAWSVLSGGTQYF.

The rearrangement links TRBV9 to TRBJ1-1, with TRBD1 as a possible D gene (6 bases). Germline-derived CDR1 and CDR2 are SGDLS and YYNGEE. Trimming took 4 bases from V and 5 from J, leaving 18 bases between them. The CDR3 is 15 amino acids. The CDR3 DNA reads as TGTGCCAGCAGCCCCCGGACAGCCGGGTTAACTGAAGCTTTCTTT. It translates to CASSPRTAGLTEAFF.

The chain uses TRBV10-1 and TRBJ2-1; no firm D call. The CDR3 is 11 amino acids. The germline V and J ends were trimmed by 2 bases and 9 bases, with 5 bases remaining between them. Germline assignment: CDR1 WNHNN and CDR2 SYGVQD (reference sequence). CDR3 in amino acids: CASSERIEQFF. CDR3 sequence (DNA): TGCGCCAGCAGTGAGAGGATTGAGCAGTTCTTC.

This clone was observed a handful of times. This sequence joins TRBV4-1 and TRBJ1-2, with D maybe TRBD1 (5 bases). The CDR3 is 15 residues long. CDR1 is MGHRA, CDR2 YSYEKL, per germline. V lost 5 bases and J 0 bases, leaving 13 bases between the germline ends. CDR3 region: CASSFGRGANYGYTF. In DNA form, the CDR3 reads TGCGCCAGCAGCTTTGGCCGGGGCGCTAACTATGGCTACACCTTC.

Notes on this clone: One end of the junction is discordant with germline, which a read error may explain. The chain carries TRBV7-3 and TRBJ1-1; unclear D gene. CDR1 is SGHTA, CDR2 FQGTGA, per germline. The CDR3 length is 14 residues. CDR3 protein: CASSLTFLADETFF. In DNA, the CDR3 is TGTGCCAGCAGCTTAACCTTCCTGGCGGATGAAACTTTCTTT.

This clone has a single count. This chain links TRBV2 with TRBJ1-1; the match to TRBD1 covers 9 bases. CDR1 is SNHLY, CDR2 FYNNEI, per germline. This CDR3 spans 16 amino acids. Trimming took 7 bases from V and 0 from J; bases not matched to a gene: 9. CDR3 protein: CASKDRGAQMNTEAFF. The CDR3 coding sequence is TGTGCCAGCAAGGACAGGGGCGCACAAATGAACACTGAAGCTTTCTTT.

The chain combines TRBV29-1 with TRBJ2-2; 8 bases match TRBD2. J lost 3 bases, V lost 5 bases, and 8 bases had no gene match. The CDR3 consists of 15 residues. Germline CDR1 reads SQVTM; CDR2 reads ANQGSEA. The CDR3 coding sequence is TGCAGCGTTTATCGGGAGGGTCCCCACACCGGGGAGCTGTTTTTT. Amino acids: CSVYREGPHTGELFF.

The chain couples TRBV30 to TRBJ1-1; D ambiguous. The germline gives CDR1 GTSNPN, CDR2 SVGIG (reference sequence). The V end lost 8 bases, the J end lost 5 bases, and 18 bases lay between the germline ends. CDR3 size: 13 residues. The CDR3 reads CAETLSGRTEAFF. As DNA, the CDR3 is TGTGCCGAAACTCTCTCGGGTAGGACTGAAGCTTTCTTT.

The genes are TRBV30 and TRBJ2-7; D is undetermined. Germline V gives CDR1 GTSNPN, CDR2 SVGIG (reference sequence). The CDR3 spans 13 residues. Deletions cut 3 bases from V and 3 bases from J, with 12 bases between. This chain's CDR3 is CAWSEISNYEQYF. The CDR3 region has the DNA TGTGCCTGGAGCGAGATTTCGAACTACGAGCAGTACTTC.

The chain couples TRBV6-5 to TRBJ1-1, with unresolved D. Deletions cut 3 bases from V and 6 bases from J, with 17 bases between. Germline loops: CDR1 MNHEY, CDR2 SVGAGI. This CDR3 has 15 amino acids. CDR3 sequence reads: CASSYNIIPGAEAFF. CDR3 nucleotide sequence: TGTGCCAGCAGTTATAATATTATACCTGGGGCTGAAGCTTTCTTT.

The chain employs TRBV25-1 and TRBJ1-5, with a weak D call TRBD1 (6 bases). V lost 4 bases and J 3 bases, leaving 16 bases between the germline ends. CDR1 MGHDK and CDR2 SYGVNS come from the germline V gene. The CDR3 has 16 amino acids. Here the CDR3 reads CASSAGGQPFNQPQHF. The CDR3 nucleotides are TGTGCCAGCAGTGCAGGAGGACAGCCGTTCAATCAGCCCCAGCATTTT. Filled out from reference TRBV25-1 and TRBJ1-5, the complete variable domain reads EADIYQTPRYLVIGTGKKITLECSQTMGHDKMYWYQQDPGMELHLIHYSYGVNSTEKGDLSSESTVSRIRTEHFPLTLESARPSHTSQYLCASSAGGQPFNQPQHFGDGTRLSIL.

CDR3 region: CASSPGQGNYGYTF. The CDR3 DNA is TGTGCCAGCAGTCCCGGACAGGGGAACTATGGCTACACCTTC. The chain couples TRBV5-6 to TRBJ1-2, with TRBD1 identical over 9 bases. The CDR3 covers 14 residues. Germline trimming cut 5 bases from V and 2 bases from J; bases unmatched to any gene: 4. Looked up from germline, CDR1 is SGHDT and CDR2 is YYEEEE.

This chain uses TRBV30 with TRBJ2-1; tentatively, D is TRBD2 (6 bases). CDR3 size: 15 residues. The V gene's germline CDR1 is GTSNPN and CDR2 SVGIG (reference sequence). V shed 0 bases and J shed 8 bases, with 17 bases lying between them. CDR3 sequence: CAWSVLVLGGDEQFF. CDR3 coding DNA: TGTGCCTGGAGTGTACTAGTACTAGGCGGGGATGAGCAGTTCTTC.

This sequence joins TRBV11-2 and TRBJ2-2, with D possibly matching TRBD2 (7 bases). Trimming took off 1 base at V and 2 bases at J, with 11 bases between the two ends. The CDR3 runs 16 residues. Germline V gene data show CDR1 as SGHAT and CDR2 as FQNNGV. CDR3: CASSLVGGLNTGELFF. The CDR3 nucleotides are TGTGCCAGCAGCTTAGTCGGGGGGCTAAACACCGGGGAGCTGTTTTTT.

Only one count was recorded for this clone. The rearrangement joins TRBV5-1 to TRBJ2-5; 8 nucleotides line up with TRBD1. Trimming took 0 bases from V and 4 from J; bases not matched to a gene: 5. Germline V gives CDR1 SGHRS, CDR2 YFSETQ. The CDR3 has 15 amino acids. CDR3 DNA sequence: TGCGCCAGCAGCTTGGCCAGGGGGCTCGGAGAGACCCAGTACTTC. Its protein is CASSLARGLGETQYF.

This chain joins TRBV12-5 and TRBJ2-7; TRBD1 matches 10 bases. Losses at the gene ends were 6 bases for V and 0 bases for J; bases not matched to a gene: 2. The CDR3 is 14 residues long. Germline V gene sequence: CDR1 LGHNT, CDR2 FRNRAP. The CDR3: CASGDRGTSYEQYF. The CDR3 DNA reads as TGTGCTAGTGGGGACAGGGGGACCTCCTACGAGCAGTACTTC.

The genes are TRBV30 and TRBJ2-1; perhaps TRBD2 as D (5 bases). Trimming stripped 2 bases from V and 0 bases from J, with 8 bases between. CDR1 is GTSNPN, CDR2 SVGIG, per germline (reference sequence). CDR3 length: 14 residues. CDR3 sequence reads: CAWSREGSYNEQFF. The CDR3 DNA sequence: TGTGCCTGGAGTAGAGAGGGCTCCTACAATGAGCAGTTCTTC. Together with reference TRBV30 and TRBJ2-1, the CDR3 gives the full variable domain: SQTIHQWPATLVQPVGSPLSLECTVEGTSNPNLYWYRQAAGRGLQLLFYSVGIGQISSEVPQNLSASRPQDRQFILSSKKLLLSDSGFYLCAWSREGSYNEQFFGPGTRLTVL.

J is TRBJ1-5 and V is TRBV7-6, with a tentative D call TRBD1 (6 bases). The CDR3 runs 12 residues. Between the trimmed V and J ends, which lost 2 bases and 16 bases, there was a span of 15 bases. Germline CDR1 is SGHVS and CDR2 is FNYEAQ. This chain's CDR3 is CASSLPGERKHF. Here the CDR3 DNA reads TGTGCCAGCAGCTTACCAGGGGAAAGGAAACATTTT.

This clone occurred a few times. The genes are TRBV5-1 and TRBJ1-1; 9 positions match TRBD1. J lost 11 bases, V lost 4 bases, and 21 bases had no gene match. Germline loops: CDR1 SGHRS, CDR2 YFSETQ. The CDR3 sequence is 17 residues long. The DNA of the CDR3 is TGCGCCAGCAGCGTGGGGACCCGGGACAGGGATAGGGAGTATGCTTTCTTT. Translation gives CASSVGTRDRDREYAFF.